The 13 T cell receptor beta chains given below trace back to one sample, sequenced in a study of CD8 T cell repertoires and HIV-1 epitope variants. For these receptors, no antigen is known. Clones were sequenced by immunoSEQ multiplex PCR, and TCRdb holds only the in-frame ones, with some missing. The sample holds approximately 3,500 clones; over 55% are singletons and the top ten take approximately 39%. The sequenced sample consisted of cultured CD8+ T cells derived from PBMCs. The receptors here all came from a male donor with HIV.

The chain employs TRBV10-1 and TRBJ2-1; 7 nucleotides line up with TRBD1. The CDR3 runs 13 residues. From germline, CDR1 is WNHNN and CDR2 SYGVQD (reference sequence). V gave up 8 bases and J gave up 8 bases; unmatched junction bases: 9. The CDR3 loop reads CASRSTGNDEQFF. As DNA, the CDR3 is TGCGCCAGCCGATCGACAGGGAACGATGAGCAGTTCTTC.

The chain uses TRBV6-6 and TRBJ1-5; 7 bases agree with TRBD1. From germline, CDR1 is MNHNY and CDR2 SVGAGI (reference sequence). With 7 bases clipped from V and 6 bases from J, the junction kept 9 bases outside the gene matches. This CDR3 comprises 14 residues. Written as DNA, the CDR3 is TGTGCCAGCACCCCAGCAGGGGGGGGTCAGCCCCAGCATTTT. As protein: CASTPAGGGQPQHF.

This clone was recorded a few times. The chain employs TRBV28 and TRBJ2-7; D not certain. Germline lookup yields CDR1 MDHEN and CDR2 SYDVKM. The CDR3 is made up of 12 amino acids. Between the trimmed V and J ends, which lost 0 bases and 5 bases, there was a span of 5 bases. The CDR3 DNA reads as TGTGCCAGCAGTTTATGGGGCAACGAGCAGTACTTC. Protein sequence: CASSLWGNEQYF.

The chain joins TRBV7-9 to TRBJ2-7; 9 bases match TRBD1. Germline CDR1 is SEHNR and CDR2 is FQNEAQ (reference sequence). This CDR3 contains 15 residues. Trimming cost V 1 base and J 3 bases; bases outside gene matches: 4. The CDR3 reads CASSLVPDRGYEQYF. The CDR3 bases are TGTGCCAGCAGCTTAGTCCCGGACAGGGGCTACGAGCAGTACTTC.

This clone was seen more than once but under ten times. This chain's CDR3 is CASSLGPPAVGRETQYF. CDR3 DNA: TGTGCCAGCAGCCTTGGTCCTCCCGCAGTGGGCCGAGAGACCCAGTACTTC. V and J are TRBV13 and TRBJ2-5; D call uncertain. This CDR3 has 17 residues. The V gene's germline CDR1 is PRHDT and CDR2 FYEKMQ (reference sequence). V was clipped by 5 bases and J by 4 bases, with 23 bases between them.

The rearrangement uses TRBV4-2 and TRBJ2-7; D may be TRBD1 or TRBD2 (5 bases each). This CDR3 comprises 13 residues. CDR1 LGHNA and CDR2 YNFKEQ come from the germline V gene. V was cut by 6 bases and J by 5 bases, with 14 bases left in between. CDR3 nucleotides: TGTGCCAGCAGGGCCGGGACGGAGAACGAGCAGTACTTC. Translated: CASRAGTENEQYF.

In this sample, this clone turned up a few times. The CDR3 DNA sequence: TGTGCCAGCAGTCCGACCGTAGGATTGGGACAGCCCTACGAGCAGTACTTC. This codes for CASSPTVGLGQPYEQYF. The gene calls are TRBV25-1 and TRBJ2-7; 7 bases agree with TRBD1. This CDR3 spans 17 amino acids. Germline V lookup: CDR1 MGHDK, CDR2 SYGVNS. V gave up 5 bases and J gave up 2 bases; unmatched junction bases: 15.

The chain links TRBV10-3 to TRBJ2-3, with 8 nucleotides matching TRBD1. The V gene's germline CDR1 is ENHRY and CDR2 SYGVKD. The V gene end was trimmed by 11 bases and the J gene end by 0 bases; junction bases not matched to a gene: 7. CDR3 length: 14 amino acids. The CDR3 protein is CAVQQGVSTDTQYF. The CDR3 DNA reads as TGTGCCGTGCAACAGGGGGTCAGCACAGATACGCAGTATTTT.

This clone turned up a few times. The V call is TRBV5-6, the J call TRBJ1-6; D ambiguous. Germline V lookup: CDR1 SGHDT, CDR2 YYEEEE. This CDR3 spans 13 amino acids. V was cut by 0 bases and J by 9 bases, with 7 bases left in between. CDR3 coding DNA: TGTGCCAGCAGCTTGGGTGCGGTTTCACCCCTCCACTTT. Translating it yields CASSLGAVSPLHF.

The chain is built from TRBV2 and TRBJ2-1; tentatively, D is TRBD2 (5 bases). The germline V gene encodes CDR1 SNHLY and CDR2 FYNNEI. The CDR3 spans 13 residues. V was cut by 9 bases and J by 10 bases, with 19 bases left in between. This CDR3 reads CASRSLDSPEQFF. The CDR3 DNA reads TGTGCCAGTCGGTCCCTGGACTCACCCGAGCAGTTCTTC.

V and J are TRBV11-2 and TRBJ2-3, with D possibly being TRBD2 (5 bases). This CDR3 has 14 amino acids. Between the trimmed V and J ends, which lost 5 bases and 1 base, there was a span of 10 bases. In germline, CDR1 is SGHAT, CDR2 FQNNGV. Here the CDR3 DNA reads TGTGCCAGCAGCCCCCTCGGGGGCACAGATACGCAGTATTTT. This encodes CASSPLGGTDTQYF.

J is TRBJ1-2 and V is TRBV12-2; TRBD1, the D gene given by the table, was not confirmed from the DNA. TRBV12-2 is tagged as a pseudogene. The CDR3 covers 13 residues. The CDR3 loop is CASRPRQGEGYTF. CDR3 DNA: TGTGCAAGTCGCCCTCGCCAGGGGGAGGGCTACACCTTC.

The chain joins TRBV19 to TRBJ2-7; D remains unclear. CDR1 and CDR2 from the germline V gene are LNHDA and SQIVND (reference sequence). The CDR3 spans 16 residues. V shed 3 bases and J shed 3 bases, with 18 bases lying between them. The CDR3 is CASSMSRPATVYEQYF. The CDR3 coding sequence is TGTGCCAGTAGTATGTCTCGGCCAGCAACTGTCTACGAGCAGTACTTC.